Below, 29 T cell receptor beta chains from the same sample are listed, as sequenced in a study of beta chain features in type 1 diabetes. Since all of the isolated RNA was reverse transcribed, expressed TCRB transcripts were what got sequenced. Here immunoSEQ multiplex PCR was the method, and the copy in TCRdb shows in-frame clones only, minus some. The table records about 160,000 clones, 7% to 10% of them present only once. Sequenced: central memory CD4+ T cells from blood. The receptors come from a woman between 18 and 29 years old in good health.

The J gene is TRBJ1-1, the V gene TRBV5-1; 9 bases agree with TRBD1. J lost 10 bases, V lost 4 bases, and 8 bases had no gene match. Germline lookup yields CDR1 SGHRS and CDR2 YFSETQ. There are 13 residues in the CDR3. The CDR3 loop reads CASSGNRGQSAFF. The CDR3 DNA reads as TGCGCCAGCAGCGGAAACAGGGGGCAATCAGCTTTCTTT.

The rearrangement links TRBV15 to TRBJ2-5; 8 nucleotides agree with TRBD1. The germline V gene encodes CDR1 LNHNV and CDR2 YYDKDF (reference sequence). The CDR3 spans 14 residues. V shed 0 bases and J 5 bases; nucleotides not matched to a gene: 2. CDR3 nucleotides: TGTGCCACCAGCAGAGAGGACAGGGCTGAGACCCAGTACTTC. Translation gives CATSREDRAETQYF. Variable domain in full (rest from reference TRBV15 and TRBJ2-5): DAMVIQNPRYQVTQFGKPVTLSCSQTLNHNVMYWYQQKSSQAPKLLFHYYDKDFNNEADTPDNFQSRRPNTSFCFLDIRSPGLGDTAMYLCATSREDRAETQYFGPGTRLLVL.

This clone was counted only a few times. The rearrangement uses TRBV15 and TRBJ1-4, with D hard to call. Trimming took off 3 bases at V and 5 bases at J, with 10 bases between the two ends. The CDR3 is 14 amino acids. The germline CDR1 and CDR2 sequences are LNHNV and YYDKDF (reference sequence). As DNA, the CDR3 is TGTGCCACCAGCAGGGAGAGAGAAAATGAAAAACTGTTTTTT. Amino acids: CATSRERENEKLFF.

The gene calls are TRBV11-2 and TRBJ1-2; 9 bases agree with TRBD1. Trimming at V came to 5 bases and at J to 0 bases, leaving 10 bases not matched to a gene. Germline V gene data show CDR1 as SGHAT and CDR2 as FQNNGV. This CDR3 has 17 amino acids. This chain's CDR3 is CASSQWDRARSNYGYTF. CDR3 DNA: TGTGCCAGCAGCCAATGGGACAGGGCCAGATCTAACTATGGCTACACCTTC.

This rearrangement joins TRBV15 to TRBJ1-5; 8 bases are shared with TRBD1. The CDR3 is made up of 14 amino acids. Losses at the gene ends were 5 bases for V and 7 bases for J; bases not matched to a gene: 7. Germline loops: CDR1 LNHNV, CDR2 YYDKDF (reference sequence). CDR3 in DNA: TGTGCCACCAGCTACGACAGGGGAGGCCAGCCCCAGCATTTT. Protein: CATSYDRGGQPQHF.

In this sample, this clone turned up a few times. This chain links TRBV19 with TRBJ2-2; 8 bases fit TRBD1. The V gene end was trimmed by 3 bases and the J gene end by 5 bases; junction bases not matched to a gene: 2. Germline V gives CDR1 LNHDA, CDR2 SQIVND (reference sequence). The CDR3 spans 14 residues. The CDR3 is CASSIGQGTGELFF. The DNA of the CDR3 is TGTGCCAGTAGTATTGGACAGGGAACCGGGGAGCTGTTTTTT.

The chain is built from TRBV5-1 and TRBJ1-3; TRBD1 matches at 12 bases. V was pared by 5 bases and J by 6 bases, with 3 bases of the junction left unmatched. The CDR3 is made up of 14 amino acids. The germline V gene has CDR1 SGHRS and CDR2 YFSETQ. Here the CDR3 reads CASRPGQGANTIYF. DNA of the CDR3: TGCGCCAGCAGACCGGGACAGGGGGCAAACACCATATATTTT.

This clone was observed a handful of times. The chain combines TRBV30 with TRBJ2-3, with D possibly TRBD2 on 6 matching bases. Germline assignment: CDR1 GTSNPN and CDR2 SVGIG (reference sequence). Trimming removed 0 bases at V and 6 bases at J, with 13 bases between. This CDR3 comprises 14 residues. This CDR3 is CAWSVQLASDTQYF. CDR3 DNA: TGTGCCTGGAGTGTCCAACTAGCATCGGATACGCAGTATTTT.

This clone has a handful of counts. The chain employs TRBV28 and TRBJ2-3; 9 bases map to TRBD1. The CDR3 covers 15 residues. The germline gives CDR1 MDHEN, CDR2 SYDVKM. V was pared by 6 bases and J by 4 bases, with 8 bases of the junction left unmatched. The CDR3 is CASSQTGGGPDTQYF. For the CDR3, the DNA is TGTGCCAGCAGCCAGACAGGGGGTGGCCCAGATACGCAGTATTTT.

V and J are TRBV19 and TRBJ2-2; 7 bases fit TRBD1. The CDR3 covers 15 residues. CDR1 is LNHDA, CDR2 SQIVND, per germline (reference sequence). Trimming removed 6 bases from V and 0 bases from J; junction bases left unmatched: 4. CDR3 sequence: CASRGGSSNTGELFF. The CDR3 coding sequence is TGTGCCAGTAGAGGGGGCAGCTCGAACACCGGGGAGCTGTTTTTT. Together with reference TRBV19 and TRBJ2-2, the CDR3 gives the full variable domain: DGGITQSPKYLFRKEGQNVTLSCEQNLNHDAMYWYRQDPGQGLRLIYYSQIVNDFQKGDIAEGYSVSREKKESFPLTVTSAQKNPTAFYLCASRGGSSNTGELFFGEGSRLTVL.

The chain joins TRBV30 to TRBJ1-4; D not resolved. The CDR3 consists of 13 residues. The germline V gene has CDR1 GTSNPN and CDR2 SVGIG (reference sequence). The V end was cut by 0 bases, the J end by 13 bases, with 15 bases between. CDR3 nucleotide sequence: TGTGCCTGGAGTGTAGAATGGTCGGGTGGACTGTTTTTT. Its translation: CAWSVEWSGGLFF.

CDR3 amino acids: CASTGGVRSIYGYTF. The CDR3 DNA reads TGTGCCAGTACGGGGGGAGTTCGATCTATCTATGGCTACACCTTC. V usage is TRBV2 and J usage is TRBJ1-2; a possible D gene is TRBD1 (5 bases). The CDR3 has 15 residues. Germline assignment: CDR1 SNHLY and CDR2 FYNNEI. Trimming shortened V by 9 bases and J by 4 bases, and 21 bases separated the two germline ends.

This clone came up a few times. V usage is TRBV14 and J usage is TRBJ1-2, with D perhaps TRBD1 (6 bases). Germline CDR1 is SGHDN and CDR2 is FVKESK. This CDR3 comprises 15 residues. Trimming stripped 4 bases from V and 0 bases from J, with 12 bases between. CDR3 DNA sequence: TGTGCCAGCAGCCGGGACACGGAAGCTAACTATGGCTACACCTTC. As protein: CASSRDTEANYGYTF.

This clone occurred a few times. V and J are TRBV6-5 and TRBJ2-5; 7 bases line up with TRBD2. The CDR3 loop spans 13 amino acids. Trimming took 6 bases from V and 5 from J; bases not matched to a gene: 6. CDR1 MNHEY and CDR2 SVGAGI come from the germline V gene. The CDR3 DNA reads as TGTGCCAGCAGATCACTAGCGAGCGAGACCCAGTACTTC. Protein product: CASRSLASETQYF.

Worth noting for this clone: In the same sample, other DNA sequences code for this CDR3. The CDR3 sequence: CASSLEGQGGNEQFF. The CDR3, as DNA: TGCGCCAGCAGCTTGGAGGGACAGGGAGGCAATGAGCAGTTCTTC. The rearrangement uses TRBV5-1 and TRBJ2-1, with 9 nucleotides matching TRBD1. CDR3 length equals 15 residues. CDR1 and CDR2 from the germline V gene are SGHRS and YFSETQ. Trimming took 0 bases from V and 6 from J; bases not matched to a gene: 4.

The chain couples TRBV9 to TRBJ1-5, with D perhaps TRBD1 (5 bases). In germline, CDR1 is SGDLS, CDR2 YYNGEE. The CDR3 is 16 residues long. Trimming left V 0 bases short and J 0 bases short, with 10 bases between. In DNA form, the CDR3 reads TGTGCCAGCAGCGTAGCTACGGGACTTAGCAATCAGCCCCAGCATTTT. It is translated as CASSVATGLSNQPQHF.

This clone was observed many times. The chain joins TRBV5-6 to TRBJ2-3; possibly TRBD1 for D (5 bases). The length of the CDR3 is 13 residues. V lost 4 bases and J lost 1, with 7 bases in between. The germline V gene has CDR1 SGHDT and CDR2 YYEEEE. In DNA, the CDR3 is TGTGCCAGCAGCGTCAGGGGCACAGATACGCAGTATTTT. Translating gives CASSVRGTDTQYF.

V and J are TRBV10-3 and TRBJ1-2; tentatively, D is TRBD1 (5 bases). V shed 0 bases and J shed 6 bases, with 8 bases lying between them. The germline gives CDR1 ENHRY, CDR2 SYGVKD. The CDR3 sequence is 13 residues long. CDR3 in amino acids: CAISESAGDGYTF. Written as DNA, the CDR3 is TGTGCCATCAGTGAGTCGGCGGGGGATGGCTACACCTTC.

This clone has only a few counts. V is TRBV30 and J is TRBJ1-1, with D possibly being TRBD1 (6 bases). The V end was cut by 4 bases, the J end by 7 bases, with 13 bases between. Germline CDR1 is GTSNPN and CDR2 is SVGIG (reference sequence). The CDR3 is made up of 12 amino acids. Here the CDR3 DNA reads TGTGCCTGGACCCGAGGGGGGGATGAAGCTTTCTTT. Amino acids: CAWTRGGDEAFF.

This clone was found a few times. The genes are TRBV5-5 and TRBJ2-3; tentatively, D is TRBD1 (5 bases). The ends were cut back, 4 bases at V and 3 bases at J, with 9 bases in the middle. Germline V gives CDR1 SGHKS, CDR2 YYEKEE (reference sequence). The CDR3 sequence is 13 residues long. In DNA, the CDR3 is TGTGCCAGCAGCATGCAGGGAACAGATACGCAGTATTTT. It codes for CASSMQGTDTQYF.

Only a few counts were recorded for this clone. The chain recombines TRBV28 with TRBJ1-2; 8 bases agree with TRBD1. Germline trimming cut 5 bases from V and 8 bases from J; bases unmatched to any gene: 10. This CDR3 region has 14 residues. Germline values: CDR1 MDHEN, CDR2 SYDVKM. CDR3 protein: CASSNGQGARGYTF. The CDR3 coding sequence is TGTGCCAGCAGTAATGGACAGGGAGCACGGGGCTACACCTTC.

This clone occurred a few times. The rearrangement links TRBV5-4 to TRBJ1-2; TRBD1 matches 7 bases. CDR3 length equals 16 residues. The V segment lost 4 bases and the J segment 4 bases; nucleotides outside the gene matches: 13. The germline gives CDR1 SGHNT, CDR2 YYREEE (reference sequence). The CDR3 DNA reads as TGTGCCAGCAGCCTTTACGACAGGGCGGAGGGCTATGGCTACACCTTC. Translating it yields CASSLYDRAEGYGYTF.

This clone showed up many times. The chain has TRBV27 and TRBJ1-1; D gene uncertain. CDR1 and CDR2 from the germline V gene are MNHEY and SMNVEV (reference sequence). The CDR3 totals 13 residues. The V and J ends lost 3 bases and 7 bases respectively, with 12 bases between them. The CDR3 coding sequence is TGTGCCAGCAGTTTTAGCTTGGCCAATGAAGCTTTCTTT. As protein: CASSFSLANEAFF.

In this sample, this clone turned up a few times. The chain links TRBV30 to TRBJ2-5; TRBD2 matches 14 bases. The germline CDR1 and CDR2 sequences are GTSNPN and SVGIG (reference sequence). V shed 1 base and J 5 bases; nucleotides not matched to a gene: 6. The CDR3 has 16 residues. Written as DNA, the CDR3 is TGTGCCTGGAGTGCAAGACTAGCGGGAGGGCCTGAGACCCAGTACTTC. Encoded protein: CAWSARLAGGPETQYF.

The chain joins TRBV7-2 to TRBJ1-5, with TRBD1 identical over 9 bases. The CDR3 totals 15 residues. From germline, CDR1 is SGHTA and CDR2 FQGNSA. V trimming: 0 bases; J trimming: 11 bases; junction bases outside the gene matches: 8. The CDR3 protein is CASSLAPGTGKAQHF. DNA of the CDR3: TGTGCCAGCAGCTTAGCGCCCGGGACAGGGAAAGCCCAGCATTTT.

The CDR3, as DNA: TGTGCCAGCAGCTATAACCGGGACAGGCGCTACACCTTC. Protein sequence: CASSYNRDRRYTF. The chain recombines TRBV11-3 with TRBJ1-2, with 8 nucleotides matching TRBD1. This CDR3 region has 13 residues. V shed 4 bases, J shed 9 bases, and the junction held 7 bases outside the gene matches. From germline, CDR1 is SGHNT and CDR2 YENEEA.

This rearrangement joins TRBV6-5 to TRBJ2-7; 8 nucleotides agree with TRBD1. The V and J ends lost 6 bases and 5 bases, in that order; junction bases with no gene match: 6. CDR1 and CDR2 from the germline V gene are MNHEY and SVGAGI. The CDR3 spans 13 residues. CDR3 amino acids: CASSRQGTHEQYF. For the CDR3, the DNA is TGTGCCAGCAGCCGACAGGGGACCCACGAGCAGTACTTC.

This sequence joins TRBV7-2 and TRBJ2-3, with 13 positions matching TRBD2. Germline V gene lookup returns CDR1 SGHTA and CDR2 FQGNSA. Losses at the gene ends were 2 bases for V and 5 bases for J; bases not matched to a gene: 1. CDR3 size: 15 residues. CDR3 loop: CASSLRLAGGDTQYF. The CDR3 DNA sequence: TGTGCCAGCAGCTTAAGACTAGCGGGGGGAGATACGCAGTATTTT.

The chain carries TRBV2 and TRBJ2-1, with D possibly being TRBD1 (5 bases). Germline loops: CDR1 SNHLY, CDR2 FYNNEI. This CDR3 has 16 residues. V was shortened by 6 bases and J by 0 bases, with 15 bases between the two germline ends. The CDR3 loop is CASRVPTASSYNEQFF. The CDR3 DNA is TGTGCCAGCAGAGTGCCGACAGCAAGCTCCTACAATGAGCAGTTCTTC.